This T cell receptor beta chain was recorded in a study of T cells in Graves' hyperthyroidism and ophthalmopathy. Study outcomes and limitations: Before onset, by a median of approximately 6.8 months, the model predicted ophthalmopathy.

This clonotype showed up just a few times. Its antigen is not identified. A single base separates this from a much larger clone, so it may be a read error. The germline CDR1 and CDR2 sequences are SEHNR and FQNEAQ (reference sequence). The CDR3 is 12 amino acids. TCR beta CDR3 sequences were amplified from RNA transcripts. RT-PCR in the first round (using the HTBI primer set) targeted the TCR CDR3. TCRdb called the multiplex PCR reads again in MiXCR, with one record for every CDR3 protein. The sample carries 300,000 to 400,000 distinct CDR3 sequences, about 18% recorded once. This TCR was sampled from a man aged 18 to 29 with Graves' ophthalmopathy. This rearrangement joins TRBV7-9 to TRBJ2-1, with D perhaps matching TRBD1 or TRBD2 (5 bases each). The specimen sequenced was blood. The CDR3 region is CASSLTGHEQLF. The DNA for the CDR3 is TGTGCCAGCAGCTTGACGGGGCATGAGCAGCTCTTC.